The rows below give T cell receptor beta chains drawn from one sample of a study of blood T cell repertoires in COVID-19. This table comes from immunoSEQ multiplex PCR, and its TCRdb copy is limited to in-frame clones, with some not included. The sample shows more than 200,000 clones, less than 90% of them seen only once. Sequencing was done on a sample of peripheral blood. Receptor source: a man in his sixties with acute or convalescent COVID-19. Both conserved end residues are part of each CDR3. Fields, in order: CDR3 length, V gene, J gene, clone size, D gene, CDR3 DNA, CDR3 protein. A D gene is named only where the DNA matches it firmly. Not all rows give a size; the values are once, few, many and, for expanded clones, a class.

len: 15
v_gene: TRBV25-1
j_gene: TRBJ2-7
abundance: NA
d_gene: NA
CDR3nt: TGTGCCAGCAGTGAAGAGGGGACTGCCGCGGACGAGCAGTACTTC
CDR3aa: CASSEEGTAADEQYF

len: 16
v_gene: TRBV5-1
j_gene: TRBJ2-7
abundance: once
d_gene: NA
CDR3nt: TGCGCCAGCAGCTTGCCCTCGGACAGCGCCTCCTACGAGCAGTACTTC
CDR3aa: CASSLPSDSASYEQYF

len: 16
v_gene: TRBV28
j_gene: TRBJ2-2
abundance: few
d_gene: TRBD1
CDR3nt: TGTGCCAGCAGTTTCCCTCGACAGGGGGCTACCGGGGAGCTGTTTTTT
CDR3aa: CASSFPRQGATGELFF

len: 13
v_gene: TRBV19
j_gene: TRBJ1-1
abundance: once
d_gene: TRBD1
CDR3nt: TGTGCCAGTGGGGGACAGGGGAAAGTTGAAGCTTTCTTT
CDR3aa: CASGGQGKVEAFF

len: 11
v_gene: TRBV7-9
j_gene: TRBJ2-1
abundance: once
d_gene: NA
CDR3nt: TGTGCCAGCAACTTTCCAGGAGAGCAGTTCTTC
CDR3aa: CASNFPGEQFF

len: 14
v_gene: TRBV6-5
j_gene: TRBJ1-5
abundance: NA
d_gene: NA
CDR3nt: TGTGCCAGCAGTTACGACAGCGGGGCTCAGCCCCAGCATTTT
CDR3aa: CASSYDSGAQPQHF

len: 15
v_gene: TRBV6-1
j_gene: TRBJ2-7
abundance: NA
d_gene: TRBD1
CDR3nt: TGTGCCAGCAGTGACCGGGACAGGGGGACCTACGAGCAGTACTTC
CDR3aa: CASSDRDRGTYEQYF

len: 15
v_gene: TRBV4-1
j_gene: TRBJ1-2
abundance: NA
d_gene: NA
CDR3nt: TGCGCCAGCAGCCAGACAGGATCAGGAATCTATGGCTACACCTTC
CDR3aa: CASSQTGSGIYGYTF

len: 15
v_gene: TRBV15
j_gene: TRBJ2-3
abundance: NA
d_gene: TRBD1
CDR3nt: TGTGCCACCAGCAGACCTGGACAGGGGGCGAATACGCAGTATTTT
CDR3aa: CATSRPGQGANTQYF

len: 15
v_gene: TRBV5-1
j_gene: TRBJ1-1
abundance: NA
d_gene: TRBD1
CDR3nt: TGCGCCAGCAGCCCTGGACAGGGAGAGACCACTGAAGCTTTCTTT
CDR3aa: CASSPGQGETTEAFF

len: 15
v_gene: TRBV6-4
j_gene: TRBJ2-1
abundance: few
d_gene: TRBD2
CDR3nt: TGTGCCAGCAGTGACTTAGCGGGAGCATACAATGAGCAGTTCTTC
CDR3aa: CASSDLAGAYNEQFF

len: 13
v_gene: TRBV5-1
j_gene: TRBJ1-4
abundance: once
d_gene: NA
CDR3nt: TGCGCCACCGCATCCACCACGGGGGAAAAACTGTTTTTT
CDR3aa: CATASTTGEKLFF

len: 14
v_gene: TRBV29-1
j_gene: TRBJ1-1
abundance: NA
d_gene: TRBD1
CDR3nt: TGCAGCGTTTCGGAGGCAGGGGGCCGCACTGAAGCTTTCTTT
CDR3aa: CSVSEAGGRTEAFF

len: 14
v_gene: TRBV27
j_gene: TRBJ2-5
abundance: NA
d_gene: TRBD2
CDR3nt: TGTGCCAGCAGTCCCGAGCGGGGGGGAAAGACCCAGTACTTC
CDR3aa: CASSPERGGKTQYF

len: 11
v_gene: TRBV11-2
j_gene: TRBJ1-1
abundance: NA
d_gene: NA
CDR3nt: TGTGCCAGCAGCTCGTACACTGAAGCTTTCTTT
CDR3aa: CASSSYTEAFF

len: 16
v_gene: TRBV7-8
j_gene: TRBJ1-1
abundance: NA
d_gene: TRBD1
CDR3nt: TGTGCCAGCAGCTTAGTGGGCAGGGGGAGAAGCACTGAAGCTTTCTTT
CDR3aa: CASSLVGRGRSTEAFF

len: 16
v_gene: TRBV4-1
j_gene: TRBJ1-1
abundance: NA
d_gene: TRBD1
CDR3nt: TGCGCCAGCAGCTACTCCGGGACAGGGGTATCCACTGAAGCTTTCTTT
CDR3aa: CASSYSGTGVSTEAFF

len: 18
v_gene: TRBV2
j_gene: TRBJ1-3
abundance: NA
d_gene: NA
CDR3nt: TGTGCCAGCAGGACCCCACAGGGTCGGGGTATTACTGGAAACACCATATATTTT
CDR3aa: CASRTPQGRGITGNTIYF

len: 14
v_gene: TRBV9
j_gene: TRBJ1-4
abundance: NA
d_gene: TRBD1
CDR3nt: TGTGCCAGCAGCGACCGGGACAGGTCGAAAAAACTGTTTTTT
CDR3aa: CASSDRDRSKKLFF

len: 13
v_gene: TRBV6-2/TRBV6-3
j_gene: TRBJ2-7
abundance: NA
d_gene: NA
CDR3nt: TGTGCCAGCAGTTACACAGTACCCTACGAGCAGTACTTC
CDR3aa: CASSYTVPYEQYF

len: 14
v_gene: TRBV19
j_gene: TRBJ2-1
abundance: NA
d_gene: TRBD1
CDR3nt: TGTGCCAGTAGTGGACAGGTTTCGTCCAATGAGCAGTTCTTC
CDR3aa: CASSGQVSSNEQFF

len: 14
v_gene: TRBV5-1
j_gene: TRBJ1-1
abundance: NA
d_gene: NA
CDR3nt: TGCGCCAGCAGCGACGGGATTCTCAAGACTGAAGCTTTCTTT
CDR3aa: CASSDGILKTEAFF

len: 15
v_gene: TRBV14
j_gene: TRBJ2-1
abundance: few
d_gene: TRBD2
CDR3nt: TGTGCCAGCAGCCAAGGGACTAGCGGGCTAAATGAGCAGTTCTTC
CDR3aa: CASSQGTSGLNEQFF

len: 15
v_gene: TRBV27
j_gene: TRBJ1-2
abundance: NA
d_gene: TRBD1
CDR3nt: TGTGCCAGCAAAGCCGGGACAGGAGCTAACTATGGCTACACCTTC
CDR3aa: CASKAGTGANYGYTF

len: 11
v_gene: TRBV20-1
j_gene: TRBJ1-2
abundance: NA
d_gene: NA
CDR3nt: TGCAGTGCTACAGGGAACTATGGCTACACCTTC
CDR3aa: CSATGNYGYTF

len: 11
v_gene: TRBV28
j_gene: TRBJ1-2
abundance: NA
d_gene: NA
CDR3nt: TGTGCCAGCAGTCGACAGGCCCTAGACACCTTC
CDR3aa: CASSRQALDTF

len: 14
v_gene: TRBV3-1/TRBV3-2
j_gene: TRBJ1-1
abundance: NA
d_gene: TRBD1
CDR3nt: TGTGCCAGCAGCCTCCAGGGGGGTCGGACTGAAGCTTTCTTT
CDR3aa: CASSLQGGRTEAFF

len: 14
v_gene: TRBV6-5
j_gene: TRBJ1-3
abundance: NA
d_gene: TRBD1
CDR3nt: TGTGCCAGCGGTTCCAGGGGGTCTGGAAACACCATATATTTT
CDR3aa: CASGSRGSGNTIYF

len: 16
v_gene: TRBV5-1
j_gene: TRBJ2-3
abundance: NA
d_gene: NA
CDR3nt: TGCGCCAGCAGCTGGGTGGCAGGGCTCCTCACAGATACGCAGTATTTT
CDR3aa: CASSWVAGLLTDTQYF

len: 14
v_gene: TRBV6-5
j_gene: TRBJ2-7
abundance: NA
d_gene: TRBD1
CDR3nt: TGTGCCAGCAGCTCCGGACAGGGGGCCCACGAGCAGTACTTC
CDR3aa: CASSSGQGAHEQYF

len: 16
v_gene: TRBV11-2
j_gene: TRBJ1-1
abundance: once
d_gene: TRBD1
CDR3nt: TGTGCCAGCAGCCAACCAGGGGGCGCGATGTCCACTGAAGCTTTCTTT
CDR3aa: CASSQPGGAMSTEAFF

len: 13
v_gene: TRBV9
j_gene: TRBJ2-2
abundance: NA
d_gene: NA
CDR3nt: TGTGCCAGCAGCCTGTCGAACACCGGGGAGCTGTTTTTT
CDR3aa: CASSLSNTGELFF

len: 14
v_gene: TRBV5-6
j_gene: TRBJ2-7
abundance: NA
d_gene: NA
CDR3nt: TGTGCCAGCAGCCTCTCCCCCCAGGGGTACGAGCAGTACTTC
CDR3aa: CASSLSPQGYEQYF

len: 15
v_gene: TRBV28
j_gene: TRBJ2-2
abundance: NA
d_gene: TRBD1
CDR3nt: TGTGCCAGCAGTCGGGACAGGGCTGGCACCGGGGAGCTGTTTTTT
CDR3aa: CASSRDRAGTGELFF

len: 13
v_gene: TRBV4-1
j_gene: TRBJ1-3
abundance: NA
d_gene: NA
CDR3nt: TGCGCCAGTGCGACAGCTCTGGGAAACACCATATATTTT
CDR3aa: CASATALGNTIYF

len: 16
v_gene: TRBV4-3
j_gene: TRBJ2-3
abundance: NA
d_gene: TRBD2
CDR3nt: TGCGCCAGCAGCCAAGGGTCGGGGGTTGGGACTAATACGCAGTATTTT
CDR3aa: CASSQGSGVGTNTQYF

len: 17
v_gene: TRBV4-1
j_gene: TRBJ2-6
abundance: NA
d_gene: TRBD2
CDR3nt: TGCGCCAGCAGCCAAGGTAGCGGGAGATCTGGGGCCAACGTCCTGACTTTC
CDR3aa: CASSQGSGRSGANVLTF

len: 18
v_gene: TRBV5-1
j_gene: TRBJ2-3
abundance: NA
d_gene: TRBD2
CDR3nt: TGCGCCAGCAGCTCGGGACTAGCGGGGGGGCATAGCACAGATACGCAGTATTTT
CDR3aa: CASSSGLAGGHSTDTQYF

len: 17
v_gene: TRBV6-2/TRBV6-3
j_gene: TRBJ1-1
abundance: once
d_gene: NA
CDR3nt: TGTGCCAGCAGTTACTCCTTACAGGGTGCTATGAACACTGAAGCTTTCTTT
CDR3aa: CASSYSLQGAMNTEAFF

len: 13
v_gene: TRBV5-1
j_gene: TRBJ1-2
abundance: NA
d_gene: NA
CDR3nt: TGCGCCAGCAGCTTGGCAGGGTCTTATGGCTACACCTTC
CDR3aa: CASSLAGSYGYTF

len: 15
v_gene: TRBV3-1/TRBV3-2
j_gene: TRBJ2-5
abundance: NA
d_gene: TRBD1
CDR3nt: TGTGCCAGCAGCCACCCCGGACAGGGCCAAGAGACCCAGTACTTC
CDR3aa: CASSHPGQGQETQYF

len: 14
v_gene: TRBV4-2
j_gene: TRBJ1-2
abundance: NA
d_gene: NA
CDR3nt: TGTGCCAGCAGCCAAGATTCCGGGGACTATGGCTACACCTTC
CDR3aa: CASSQDSGDYGYTF